One and the same sample provided the 14 T cell receptor beta chains below, sequenced in a study of shared clonotypes between healthy human individuals. The repertoire was sequenced with immunoSEQ multiplex PCR; TCRdb's copy has only in-frame clones and lacks some. The sample consists of under 1 million clones, roughly 92% of them appearing once. Selected positively for CCR7 and CD45RO-negative, naive CD8 cells excluded terminally differentiated effector memory CD45RA+ cells. Sequencing input: naive CD8+ T cells sorted from blood. The receptors stem from a man younger than 45 in good health.

The rearrangement joins TRBV5-1 to TRBJ2-1; 11 positions match TRBD2. The CDR3 covers 16 residues. The J segment lost 3 bases and the V segment lost 3 bases, leaving 5 bases of the junction unmatched. The germline CDR1 and CDR2 sequences are SGHRS and YFSETQ. The CDR3 DNA follows: TGCGCCAGCAGCTGGAGGCTAGCGGGAGGCTACAATGAGCAGTTCTTC. Translated: CASSWRLAGGYNEQFF.

V usage is TRBV7-3 and J usage is TRBJ2-3, with D possibly called TRBD1 or TRBD2 (5 bases each). The CDR3 totals 14 residues. Germline lookup yields CDR1 SGHTA and CDR2 FQGTGA. Trimming took off 6 bases at V and 4 bases at J, with 14 bases between the two ends. CDR3 sequence: CASSSGTGADTQYF. The CDR3 bases are TGTGCCAGCAGTTCCGGGACCGGGGCAGATACGCAGTATTTT.

J is TRBJ2-7 and V is TRBV2; a weak D match, TRBD1 (5 bases). The CDR3 loop spans 10 amino acids. CDR1 and CDR2 (germline): SNHLY, FYNNEI. Trimming pared 10 bases from V and 4 bases from J, leaving 8 bases between. The CDR3 region has the DNA TGTGCCACCAAGGGGTACGAGCAGTACTTC. This encodes CATKGYEQYF.

V gene TRBV18 combines with J gene TRBJ2-7; a weak D match, TRBD2 (6 bases). Per germline, CDR1 KGHSH and CDR2 LQKENI. Trimming took 3 bases from V and 3 from J, leaving 18 bases between them. There are 16 residues in the CDR3. CDR3 coding DNA: TGTGCCAGCTCACCGGAGGAAGGGGAGGACTTCTACGAGCAGTACTTC. Amino acid sequence: CASSPEEGEDFYEQYF.

The gene calls are TRBV2 and TRBJ2-5; D gene uncertain. The germline gives CDR1 SNHLY, CDR2 FYNNEI. V was clipped by 0 bases and J by 0 bases, with 8 bases between them. This CDR3 spans 15 amino acids. CDR3 residues: CASSEAGTYQETQYF. The CDR3 DNA sequence: TGTGCCAGCAGTGAAGCGGGAACGTACCAAGAGACCCAGTACTTC.

The chain recombines TRBV11-2 with TRBJ2-7, with D maybe TRBD2 (5 bases). Germline lookup yields CDR1 SGHAT and CDR2 FQNNGV. The CDR3 loop spans 14 amino acids. V lost 1 base, J lost 4 bases, and 11 bases lay in between. As DNA, the CDR3 is TGTGCCAGCAGCTTAGTTCGTCGAGGGTACGAGCAGTACTTC. The encoded protein is CASSLVRRGYEQYF.

The chain uses TRBV4-3 and TRBJ2-5; no clear D gene. Trimming shortened V by 0 bases and J by 4 bases, and 12 bases separated the two germline ends. The CDR3 length is 15 residues. CDR1 is LGHNA and CDR2 is YSLEER in the germline V gene. As DNA, the CDR3 is TGCGCCAGCAGCCAAGATCTTGGAGATGGAGAGACCCAGTACTTC. As protein: CASSQDLGDGETQYF.

The chain is built from TRBV7-2 and TRBJ2-5; 14 bases are shared with TRBD2. Germline assignment: CDR1 SGHTA and CDR2 FQGNSA. With V trimmed by 1 base and J by 5 bases, 9 bases remained unmatched. CDR3 length: 18 residues. The CDR3 reads CASSLVSGLAGGWETQYF. CDR3 sequence (DNA): TGTGCCAGCAGCTTAGTGTCTGGACTAGCGGGAGGATGGGAGACCCAGTACTTC.

Points on this clone: At one boundary the junction diverges from the germline segment, which might be a read error. The sample contains more than one DNA sequence encoding this CDR3. The V call is TRBV28, the J call TRBJ2-1; 13 bases match TRBD2. The CDR3 is 16 residues long. The germline V gene encodes CDR1 MDHEN and CDR2 SYDVKM. The CDR3 loop is CASRQGLAGDRNEQFF. As DNA, the CDR3 is TGTGCTAGCAGACAAGGACTAGCGGGAGATAGGAATGAGCAGTTCTTC.

V usage is TRBV7-9 and J usage is TRBJ2-5; 9 bases line up with TRBD1. The V and J ends lost 4 bases and 7 bases, in that order; junction bases with no gene match: 7. CDR3 length: 14 residues. Looked up from germline, CDR1 is SEHNR and CDR2 is FQNEAQ (reference sequence). The CDR3 DNA follows: TGTGCCAGCAGCTCTCGGGACAGGGAAGGGACCCAGTACTTC. Translating it yields CASSSRDREGTQYF. The entire variable domain, with the rest obtained from reference TRBV7-9 and TRBJ2-5, is as follows: DTGVSQNPRHKITKRGQNVTFRCDPISEHNRLYWYRQTLGQGPEFLTYFQNEAQLEKSRLLSDRFSAERPKGSFSTLEIQRTEQGDSAMYLCASSSRDREGTQYFGPGTRLLVL.

The rearrangement uses TRBV5-4 and TRBJ2-2; no firm D call. Germline values: CDR1 SGHNT, CDR2 YYREEE (reference sequence). V was shortened by 0 bases and J by 6 bases, with 9 bases between the two germline ends. The CDR3 loop spans 14 amino acids. In DNA, the CDR3 is TGTGCCAGCAGCTTGGTCGGGTCCCCCGGGGAGCTGTTTTTT. This gives the protein CASSLVGSPGELFF. Together with reference TRBV5-4 and TRBJ2-2, the CDR3 gives the full variable domain: ETGVTQSPTHLIKTRGQQVTLRCSSQSGHNTVSWYQQALGQGPQFIFQYYREEENGRGNFPPRFSGLQFPNYSSELNVNALELDDSALYLCASSLVGSPGELFFGEGSRLTVL.

V gene TRBV6-6 combines with J gene TRBJ2-7; D unclear. Germline lookup yields CDR1 MNHNY and CDR2 SVGAGI (reference sequence). Between the trimmed V and J ends, which lost 5 bases and 5 bases, there was a span of 13 bases. CDR3 length equals 13 residues. The CDR3 sequence: CASSPNPLNEQYF. CDR3 coding DNA: TGTGCCAGCAGTCCCAATCCCCTCAACGAGCAGTACTTC.

The chain is built from TRBV7-3 and TRBJ2-1, with 9 bases aligning to TRBD2. Germline CDR1 and CDR2: SGHTA and FQGTGA. V shed 0 bases, J shed 8 bases, and the junction held 5 bases outside the gene matches. This CDR3 is 15 amino acids long. The DNA of the CDR3 is TGTGCCAGCAGCTTAACTAGCGGGAGTTTTGATGAGCAGTTCTTC. This translates into CASSLTSGSFDEQFF.

The chain combines TRBV30 with TRBJ1-3, with TRBD1 matching 7 bases. V was pared by 1 base and J by 4 bases, with 4 bases of the junction left unmatched. The germline gives CDR1 GTSNPN, CDR2 SVGIG (reference sequence). The CDR3 is made up of 14 amino acids. The CDR3 nucleotides read TGTGCCTGGAGTGAAGGACAGGCGGGAAACACCATATATTTT. The encoded protein is CAWSEGQAGNTIYF.